Shown below are 27 T cell receptor beta chains from a single sample sequenced in a study of shared clonotypes between healthy human individuals. This table comes from immunoSEQ multiplex PCR, and its TCRdb copy is limited to in-frame clones, with some not included. The data contain about 2.4 million clones, under 95% of them singletons. The sample consisted of naive CD4+ T cells from PBMCs. As for subset: CD45RA+ positively selected. These receptors all stem from a man between 18 and 35 years old in good health. Some clones in this sample may be carry-over from other donors' samples.

This chain joins TRBV6-5 and TRBJ2-5; TRBD2 aligns across 11 bases. The germline V gene has CDR1 MNHEY and CDR2 SVGAGI. Germline trimming cut 8 bases from V and 4 bases from J; bases unmatched to any gene: 9. The CDR3 spans 15 residues. The CDR3 loop is CASHRGSGRGETQYF. The CDR3 coding sequence is TGTGCCAGCCACCGCGGTAGCGGGAGGGGAGAGACCCAGTACTTC.

The chain couples TRBV28 to TRBJ1-1; no reliable D call. CDR3 length: 13 amino acids. V was cut by 6 bases and J by 3 bases, with 11 bases left in between. The germline CDR1 and CDR2 sequences are MDHEN and SYDVKM. CDR3: CASRLPVHTEAFF. The CDR3, as DNA: TGTGCCAGCAGGTTACCAGTGCACACTGAAGCTTTCTTT. The whole variable domain, filled in from reference TRBV28 and TRBJ1-1, reads DVKVTQSSRYLVKRTGEKVFLECVQDMDHENMFWYRQDPGLGLRLIYFSYDVKMKEKGDIPEGYSVSREKKERFSLILESASTNQTSMYLCASRLPVHTEAFFGQGTRLTVV.

This chain connects TRBV6-6 to TRBJ2-2; D is tentatively TRBD1 or TRBD2 (6 bases each). The V end lost 6 bases, the J end lost 7 bases, and 21 bases lay between the germline ends. The CDR3 is 16 amino acids. Germline CDR1 MNHNY, CDR2 SVGAGI (reference sequence). The CDR3 nucleotides read TGTGCCAGCAGCTCCCTTGTACAGGGAGGTAGCGGGGAGCTGTTTTTT. The encoded protein is CASSSLVQGGSGELFF.

V is TRBV6-1 and J is TRBJ2-1; D is perhaps TRBD2 (6 bases). Germline CDR1 is MNHNS and CDR2 is SASEGT. The CDR3 extends over 16 amino acids. V shed 2 bases and J shed 0 bases, with 11 bases lying between them. The CDR3 loop reads CASSERDFSSYNEQFF. The DNA of the CDR3 is TGTGCCAGCAGTGAACGGGACTTCAGCTCCTACAATGAGCAGTTCTTC.

The V call is TRBV5-4, the J call TRBJ2-7, with D maybe TRBD2 (5 bases). CDR3 length: 14 residues. Trimming cost V 4 bases and J 5 bases, with 16 bases left between them. CDR1 and CDR2 from the germline V gene are SGHNT and YYREEE (reference sequence). In nucleotides, the CDR3 is TGTGCCAGCAGCCGGGGTCTGGCCGAGGACGAGCAGTACTTC. It yields the protein CASSRGLAEDEQYF.

V gene TRBV19 combines with J gene TRBJ2-7; 9 bases agree with TRBD2. V lost 4 bases to trimming and J lost 7 bases; unmatched junction nucleotides: 11. This CDR3 comprises 15 residues. Per germline, CDR1 LNHDA and CDR2 SQIVND (reference sequence). The CDR3 spells CASSTASGTTREQYF. In DNA, the CDR3 is TGTGCCAGTAGTACTGCTAGCGGGACCACGAGGGAGCAGTACTTC.

The CDR3 region has the DNA TGTGCCAGCAGTTTTTCGCGGAACACCGGGGAGCTGTTTTTT. This translates into CASSFSRNTGELFF. The chain has TRBV6-5 and TRBJ2-2; D gene ambiguous. From germline, CDR1 is MNHEY and CDR2 SVGAGI. The CDR3 has 14 amino acids. The germline V and J ends were trimmed by 4 bases and 1 base, with 7 bases remaining between them.

Concerning this clone: Other nucleotide sequences in the sample specify the same CDR3. The chain recombines TRBV5-1 with TRBJ2-2, with 11 positions matching TRBD2. V trimming: 4 bases; J trimming: 2 bases; junction bases outside the gene matches: 4. The CDR3 loop spans 16 amino acids. Germline CDR1 reads SGHRS; CDR2 reads YFSETQ. CDR3 protein: CASSLGTSGNTGELFF. CDR3 DNA: TGCGCCAGCAGCCTGGGGACTAGCGGCAACACCGGGGAGCTGTTTTTT.

The V gene is TRBV5-1, the J gene TRBJ2-5, with D tentatively TRBD1 (5 bases). The CDR3 extends over 15 amino acids. CDR1 is SGHRS, CDR2 YFSETQ, per germline. The V end was cut by 0 bases, the J end by 1 base, with 10 bases between. As DNA, the CDR3 is TGCGCCAGCAGCTTGGTAGGGGTGGTCCAAGAGACCCAGTACTTC. Translating it yields CASSLVGVVQETQYF.

This chain connects TRBV4-1 to TRBJ1-1, with TRBD1 identical over 7 bases. The CDR3 consists of 15 residues. Trimming cost V 3 bases and J 9 bases; bases outside gene matches: 13. Germline V CDR1 and CDR2: MGHRA, YSYEKL. CDR3 nucleotide sequence: TGCGCCAGCAGCCATCCCGACAGGGACAACCTCAAAGCTTTCTTT. It encodes CASSHPDRDNLKAFF.

The J gene is TRBJ2-1, the V gene TRBV9, with unresolved D. Looked up from germline, CDR1 is SGDLS and CDR2 is YYNGEE. CDR3 length equals 14 residues. V lost 0 bases, J lost 5 bases, and 9 bases lay in between. CDR3 protein: CASSVDPRDNEQFF. CDR3 nucleotide sequence: TGTGCCAGCAGCGTAGACCCCCGGGACAATGAGCAGTTCTTC. Complete variable domain (other parts from reference TRBV9 and TRBJ2-1): DSGVTQTPKHLITATGQRVTLRCSPRSGDLSVYWYQQSLDQGLQFLIQYYNGEERAKGNILERFSAQQFPDLHSELNLSSLELGDSALYFCASSVDPRDNEQFFGPGTRLTVL.

The CDR3 coding sequence is TGCAGCGTCCGGACTAGTCTGGGGCCTTACGAGCAGTACTTC. It is translated as CSVRTSLGPYEQYF. The chain is built from TRBV29-1 and TRBJ2-7; 7 bases match TRBD2. Germline V gene data show CDR1 as SQVTM and CDR2 as ANQGSEA. With V trimmed by 6 bases and J by 4 bases, 12 bases remained unmatched. The CDR3 covers 14 residues.

The chain carries TRBV9 and TRBJ2-7; 10 positions match TRBD2. With V trimmed by 4 bases and J by 3 bases, 4 bases remained unmatched. Germline V CDR1 and CDR2: SGDLS, YYNGEE. The length of the CDR3 is 14 residues. This CDR3 reads CASSRGTSDYEQYF. Written as DNA, the CDR3 is TGTGCCAGCAGCAGAGGGACTAGCGACTACGAGCAGTACTTC.

The chain is built from TRBV9 and TRBJ2-7, with 8 bases identical to TRBD2. The trim removed 0 bases at V and 5 bases at J, leaving 16 bases unmatched. This CDR3 has 18 amino acids. Germline V gene sequence: CDR1 SGDLS, CDR2 YYNGEE. CDR3 protein: CASSVGPSGGRYGDEQYF. In nucleotides, the CDR3 is TGTGCCAGCAGCGTAGGCCCCAGCGGGGGTCGATACGGAGACGAGCAGTACTTC.

The chain links TRBV7-6 to TRBJ2-2, with TRBD2 identical over 16 bases. The germline V gene encodes CDR1 SGHVS and CDR2 FNYEAQ. The CDR3 covers 20 residues. V was pared by 5 bases and J by 5 bases, with 14 bases of the junction left unmatched. In nucleotides, the CDR3 is TGTGCCAGCAGCCCAACCGCGGGACTAGCGGGAGGGGGGAAAACCGGGGAGCTGTTTTTT. This gives the protein CASSPTAGLAGGGKTGELFF.

The gene calls are TRBV9 and TRBJ2-3, with 14 bases fitting TRBD2. The CDR3 length is 16 residues. V gave up 2 bases and J gave up 4 bases; unmatched junction bases: 3. Germline V gene sequence: CDR1 SGDLS, CDR2 YYNGEE. DNA of the CDR3: TGTGCCAGCAGCGTGACTAGCGGGAGGGATTCAGATACGCAGTATTTT. Translating gives CASSVTSGRDSDTQYF.

This chain joins TRBV10-3 and TRBJ1-1; TRBD1 agrees at 9 bases. V shed 11 bases, J shed 7 bases, and the junction held 17 bases outside the gene matches. Germline CDR1 reads ENHRY; CDR2 reads SYGVKD. The CDR3 sequence is 15 residues long. The CDR3 DNA sequence: TGTGCCGGCCGCCAACCCGGGACAGGGATTGATGAAGCTTTCTTT. Its protein is CAGRQPGTGIDEAFF.

The CDR3 loop is CASSLSGLAGEDNEQFF. Here the CDR3 DNA reads TGTGCCAGCAGCCTTTCGGGACTAGCGGGAGAAGACAATGAGCAGTTCTTC. The chain couples TRBV4-2 to TRBJ2-1; 14 positions agree with TRBD2. V trimming: 4 bases; J trimming: 5 bases; junction bases outside the gene matches: 7. Germline CDR1 and CDR2: LGHNA and YNFKEQ. The CDR3 is 17 residues long.

The gene calls are TRBV6-5 and TRBJ2-1; 11 bases are shared with TRBD2. The V gene end was trimmed by 11 bases and the J gene end by 7 bases; junction bases not matched to a gene: 10. Germline CDR1 MNHEY, CDR2 SVGAGI. The CDR3 runs to 14 residues. CDR3 nucleotide sequence: TGTGCCGTGGTTACTAGCGGGAGTCGGAATGAGCAGTTCTTC. Its protein product is CAVVTSGSRNEQFF.

This clone was seen only a few times. Different DNA sequences within this sample yield the same CDR3. This chain joins TRBV30 and TRBJ1-1, with D perhaps TRBD1 (5 bases). Deletions cut 4 bases from V and 0 bases from J, with 9 bases between. The CDR3 contains 13 residues. The germline CDR1 and CDR2 sequences are GTSNPN and SVGIG (reference sequence). CDR3 loop: CAWTGTVNTEAFF. The DNA of the CDR3 is TGTGCCTGGACTGGGACGGTGAACACTGAAGCTTTCTTT.

With regard to this clone: This sample includes further DNA sequences coding for the same CDR3. The chain joins TRBV11-2 to TRBJ2-5; TRBD2 matches 12 bases. Trimming took 1 base from V and 5 from J; bases not matched to a gene: 5. The CDR3 contains 16 residues. From germline, CDR1 is SGHAT and CDR2 FQNNGV. The chain's CDR3 is CASSLGLAGVLETQYF. The CDR3 coding sequence is TGTGCCAGCAGCTTAGGACTAGCGGGAGTTTTGGAGACCCAGTACTTC.

This sequence joins TRBV10-3 and TRBJ2-7; 9 bases agree with TRBD1. Germline values: CDR1 ENHRY, CDR2 SYGVKD. J gave up 2 bases and V 6 bases, and 5 bases lay outside the gene matches. The CDR3 length is 14 residues. As DNA, the CDR3 is TGTGCCATCAGAGAACAGGGGGCCACCTACGAGCAGTACTTC. Translation: CAIREQGATYEQYF.

This chain links TRBV5-4 with TRBJ1-3, with no clear D. Trimming took off 0 bases at V and 0 bases at J, with 10 bases between the two ends. The germline gives CDR1 SGHNT, CDR2 YYREEE (reference sequence). This CDR3 has 16 residues. CDR3 nucleotides: TGTGCCAGCAGCTTGGATGTCGGGAGCTCTGGAAACACCATATATTTT. Amino acid sequence: CASSLDVGSSGNTIYF.

J is TRBJ1-4 and V is TRBV6-6; D is unclear. CDR1 MNHNY and CDR2 SVGAGI come from the germline V gene (reference sequence). CDR3 length equals 13 residues. The V end lost 0 bases, the J end lost 7 bases, and 6 bases lay between the germline ends. This CDR3 reads CASSYSIGEKLFF. As DNA, the CDR3 is TGTGCCAGCAGTTACTCGATCGGTGAAAAACTGTTTTTT.

The V call is TRBV5-1, the J call TRBJ2-3; 7 bases agree with TRBD2. With 4 bases clipped from V and 0 bases from J, the junction kept 5 bases outside the gene matches. Germline CDR1 and CDR2: SGHRS and YFSETQ. There are 15 residues in the CDR3. The CDR3 coding sequence is TGCGCCAGCAGCGTCACTAGCGACAGCACAGATACGCAGTATTTT. Protein: CASSVTSDSTDTQYF.

The genes are TRBV6-5 and TRBJ1-6, with 7 bases matching TRBD1. The CDR3 contains 15 residues. The germline V gene has CDR1 MNHEY and CDR2 SVGAGI. V was pared by 6 bases and J by 0 bases, with 2 bases of the junction left unmatched. The CDR3 coding sequence is TGTGCCAGCAGCCGGACAGGCTCCTATAATTCACCCCTCCACTTT. Amino acids: CASSRTGSYNSPLHF.

The chain employs TRBV29-1 and TRBJ1-2; D unresolved. The CDR3 has 12 residues. Germline loops: CDR1 SQVTM, CDR2 ANQGSEA. Trimming pared 6 bases from V and 6 bases from J, leaving 14 bases between. The CDR3 nucleotides read TGCAGCGTCTCAGTAAATTGGGATGGCTACACCTTC. It encodes CSVSVNWDGYTF.